This TCR beta chain stems from a study of blood T cell repertoires in COVID-19. The CDR3 is made up of 12 amino acids. The V and J ends lost 3 bases and 7 bases, in that order; junction bases with no gene match: 2. CDR1 is PRHDT, CDR2 FYEKMQ, per germline (reference sequence). The repertoire was sequenced with immunoSEQ multiplex PCR; TCRdb's copy has only in-frame clones and lacks some. Of 390,000 or so clones in the sample, 75% to 90% were seen once. Source material: PBMCs or T cells enriched from blood (not recorded which). V usage is TRBV13 and J usage is TRBJ1-2, with 7 bases matching TRBD1. This TCR derives from a man younger than 30 who had recovered from COVID-19. As DNA, the CDR3 is TGTGCCAGCAGCTTTTACAGGGGTGGCTACACCTTC. Its protein product is CASSFYRGGYTF.